The clone carrying this T cell receptor beta chain was recorded a few times. Sequenced by immunoSEQ multiplex PCR; TCRdb stores in-frame clones only, minus some. The repertoire holds around 63,000 clones, 80% to 90% seen once, with roughly 1.1% in the top ten. The entry originates in a study of OX40 agonist ivuxolimab in advanced cancers. Germline V gene data show CDR1 as GTSNPN and CDR2 as SVGIG (reference sequence). This CDR3 comprises 15 residues. Trimming took off 4 bases at V and 2 bases at J, with 16 bases between the two ends. This chain joins TRBV30 and TRBJ2-3; D not resolved. The sequencing here drew on CD4+ or CD8+ T cells sorted from blood, taken in a trial of the OX40 agonist ivuxolimab. The sequence was collected from an adult with an advanced solid tumor such as melanoma, head and neck, liver or kidney cancer. CDR3 protein: CAWTVQRSNTDTQYF. CDR3 sequence (DNA): TGTGCCTGGACCGTACAGCGATCAAACACAGATACGCAGTATTTT.